The 13 T cell receptor beta chains below all came from one sample that was sequenced in a study of blood T cell repertoires in COVID-19. The repertoire was sequenced with immunoSEQ multiplex PCR; TCRdb's copy has only in-frame clones and lacks some. The sample records 300,000 to 400,000 clones, approximately 84% being singletons. The sequencing sample was made of PBMCs or T cells enriched from blood (not recorded which). The source of these receptors is a woman younger than 45 who had recovered from COVID-19.

This rearrangement joins TRBV28 to TRBJ2-3, with D possibly being TRBD1 (6 bases). Germline V gene data show CDR1 as MDHEN and CDR2 as SYDVKM. The CDR3 totals 18 residues. Trimming cost V 5 bases and J 2 bases, with 23 bases left between them. The CDR3 region is CASSQTGPPLGPTDTQYF. CDR3 nucleotides: TGTGCCAGCAGTCAGACAGGTCCACCCTTGGGTCCCACAGATACGCAGTATTTT.

This clone appeared a few times. V gene TRBV27 combines with J gene TRBJ1-4; the D is unclear. Trimming stripped 8 bases from V and 7 bases from J, with 17 bases between. Germline CDR1 MNHEY, CDR2 SMNVEV (reference sequence). The CDR3 runs to 14 residues. This CDR3 reads CASSIIAAGEKLFF. DNA for the CDR3: TGTGCCAGCTCTATAATAGCGGCTGGTGAAAAACTGTTTTTT. Full variable domain (remainder filled in from reference TRBV27 and TRBJ1-4): EAQVTQNPRYLITVTGKKLTVTCSQNMNHEYMSWYRQDPGLGLRQIYYSMNVEVTDKGDVPEGYKVSRKEKRNFPLILESPSPNQTSLYFCASSIIAAGEKLFFGSGTQLSVL.

This clone occurred once. The gene calls are TRBV5-1 and TRBJ2-2; a weak D match, TRBD1 (6 bases). This CDR3 spans 18 amino acids. Deletions cut 0 bases from V and 1 base from J, with 16 bases between. Germline CDR1 SGHRS, CDR2 YFSETQ. CDR3 sequence reads: CASSLVKQGLENTGELFF. The DNA for the CDR3 is TGCGCCAGCAGCTTGGTGAAGCAGGGGTTGGAGAACACCGGGGAGCTGTTTTTT.

The chain joins TRBV18 to TRBJ2-1, with D tentatively TRBD1 (5 bases). Trimming shortened V by 2 bases and J by 7 bases, and 12 bases separated the two germline ends. Germline values: CDR1 KGHSH, CDR2 LQKENI. This CDR3 has 14 residues. The CDR3 protein is CASSPGQVGNEQFF. The CDR3 region has the DNA TGTGCCAGCTCACCAGGACAAGTGGGGAATGAGCAGTTCTTC.

The chain employs TRBV9 and TRBJ2-2; D is unresolved. The V and J ends lost 3 bases and 0 bases respectively, with 12 bases between them. This CDR3 spans 16 amino acids. The germline gives CDR1 SGDLS, CDR2 YYNGEE. CDR3 in DNA: TGTGCCAGCAGCGGACACGCAACCGCGAACACCGGGGAGCTGTTTTTT. It is translated as CASSGHATANTGELFF.

The chain carries TRBV2 and TRBJ2-1, with 7 bases that match TRBD1. The CDR3 has 16 residues. Germline loops: CDR1 SNHLY, CDR2 FYNNEI. V was pared by 6 bases and J by 4 bases, with 12 bases of the junction left unmatched. The CDR3 loop reads CASRGGQAGWYNEQFF. CDR3 DNA sequence: TGTGCCAGCAGGGGTGGACAGGCTGGATGGTACAATGAGCAGTTCTTC.

The chain is built from TRBV29-1 and TRBJ2-7; 9 bases match TRBD1. Germline assignment: CDR1 SQVTM and CDR2 ANQGSEA. This CDR3 has 14 amino acids. V gave up 7 bases and J gave up 6 bases; unmatched junction bases: 13. The CDR3 loop reads CSAGDRVKPSEQYF. Written as DNA, the CDR3 is TGCAGCGCCGGGGACAGGGTGAAACCCTCCGAGCAGTACTTC.

This chain connects TRBV19 to TRBJ1-1; 7 nucleotides match TRBD1. Per the germline V gene, CDR1 is LNHDA and CDR2 is SQIVND (reference sequence). CDR3 size: 15 residues. The J segment lost 2 bases and the V segment lost 5 bases, leaving 8 bases of the junction unmatched. The CDR3 reads CASSFTGQSNTEAFF. The DNA for the CDR3 is TGTGCCAGTAGTTTTACGGGACAGTCTAACACTGAAGCTTTCTTT.

The chain combines TRBV11-3 with TRBJ2-1; no firm D call. CDR3 length equals 13 residues. V was shortened by 6 bases and J by 2 bases, with 8 bases between the two germline ends. Germline values: CDR1 SGHNT, CDR2 YENEEA. CDR3 DNA: TGTGCCAGCAGTTTCACAGCCTACAATGAGCAGTTCTTC. Translating it yields CASSFTAYNEQFF.

This clone has just one count. V and J are TRBV5-1 and TRBJ1-1; 7 nucleotides align to TRBD1. The CDR3 covers 15 residues. The V and J ends lost 4 bases and 2 bases, in that order; junction bases with no gene match: 8. Germline loops: CDR1 SGHRS, CDR2 YFSETQ. CDR3 in amino acids: CASSPAGTANTEAFF. The DNA of the CDR3 is TGCGCCAGCAGCCCCGCCGGGACAGCAAACACTGAAGCTTTCTTT.

The chain recombines TRBV19 with TRBJ2-1; 8 positions agree with TRBD2. Per germline, CDR1 LNHDA and CDR2 SQIVND (reference sequence). V was clipped by 5 bases and J by 6 bases; unmatched bases: 9. The CDR3 spans 15 residues. CDR3 amino acids: CASSLSGLEFNEQFF. Here the CDR3 DNA reads TGTGCCAGTAGTCTCTCGGGACTAGAATTCAATGAGCAGTTCTTC.

This sequence joins TRBV7-9 and TRBJ2-7, with D tentatively TRBD2 (5 bases). Germline V CDR1 and CDR2: SEHNR, FQNEAQ (reference sequence). The CDR3 is 14 amino acids. Trimming removed 0 bases at V and 0 bases at J, with 6 bases between. Here the CDR3 DNA reads TGTGCCAGCAGCTTAGCGGGGAGCTCCTACGAGCAGTACTTC. Translated, it gives CASSLAGSSYEQYF.

The genes are TRBV4-1 and TRBJ2-3; D not certain. CDR1 and CDR2 from the germline V gene are MGHRA and YSYEKL. This CDR3 has 15 amino acids. V was shortened by 1 base and J by 0 bases, with 8 bases between the two germline ends. CDR3 sequence (DNA): TGCGCCAGCAGCCAAGTACACAGCAGCACAGATACGCAGTATTTT. Amino acid sequence: CASSQVHSSTDTQYF.